The 32 T cell receptor beta chains given below trace back to one sample, sequenced in a study of blood T cells in healthy people across ages. Next came a second PCR, run for roughly 6 to 11 cycles, which used a sample-barcoded 5' primer along with a J-beta primer mix. TCRdb reanalysed the 5' RACE reads using MiXCR and keeps one entry per CDR3 protein. The table records some 1.4 million distinct CDR3 sequences, 42% of them present only once. Sequenced material: blood. The source of these receptors is a woman between 18 and 30 years old in good health.

The V gene is TRBV7-2, the J gene TRBJ2-5; unclear D gene. Germline-derived CDR1 and CDR2 are SGHTA and FQGNSA. The CDR3 extends over 13 amino acids. Trimming removed 5 bases at V and 5 bases at J, with 12 bases between. Here the CDR3 reads CASSANHGETQYF. CDR3 nucleotides: TGTGCCAGCAGCGCCAACCACGGGGAGACCCAGTACTTC. The full variable domain, in which reference TRBV7-2 and TRBJ2-5 provide the parts outside the CDR3, is GAGVSQSPSNKVTEKGKDVELRCDPISGHTALYWYRQSLGQGLEFLIYFQGNSAPDKSGLPSDRFSAERTGGSVSTLTIQRTQQEDSAVYLCASSANHGETQYFGPGTRLLVL.

This clonotype was observed at least ten times. This sequence joins TRBV12-3 or TRBV12-4 and TRBJ2-6; D not certain. This CDR3 is built from 19 residues. V lost 4 bases and J lost 0, with 19 bases in between. The CDR3 DNA follows: TGTGCCAGCAGTTCCCCCCCGGGCCGGTTAACCTCTGGGGCCAACGTCCTGACTTTC. Protein: CASSSPPGRLTSGANVLTF.

The V and J genes are TRBV27 and TRBJ2-5; possible D gene TRBD2, 6 bases. Trimming left V 3 bases short and J 5 bases short, with 16 bases between. The CDR3 runs to 15 residues. CDR1 MNHEY and CDR2 SMNVEV come from the germline V gene (reference sequence). DNA of the CDR3: TGTGCCAGCAGTTTCGGGCGGGGTAGGTCCGAGACCCAGTACTTC. Translation gives CASSFGRGRSETQYF.

The chain links TRBV6-5 to TRBJ2-1; D gene ambiguous. The CDR3 consists of 14 residues. Germline V gives CDR1 MNHEY, CDR2 SVGAGI. The V and J ends lost 2 bases and 7 bases respectively, with 12 bases between them. The CDR3 is CASSYTLGPNEQFF. The CDR3 bases are TGTGCCAGCAGTTACACTTTAGGGCCGAATGAGCAGTTCTTC.

The chain is built from TRBV2 and TRBJ2-3, with D perhaps TRBD1 or TRBD2 (5 bases each). The germline V and J ends were trimmed by 6 bases and 6 bases, with 16 bases remaining between them. The germline gives CDR1 SNHLY, CDR2 FYNNEI. CDR3 length equals 14 residues. The CDR3 loop is CASRGTNKRDTQYF. The CDR3 DNA reads TGTGCCAGCAGAGGGACGAATAAAAGGGATACGCAGTATTTT.

This clonotype was counted between two and nine times. The genes are TRBV10-2 and TRBJ1-2, with 11 bases fitting TRBD1. CDR3 length: 15 amino acids. The trim removed 6 bases at V and 4 bases at J, leaving 7 bases unmatched. Germline CDR1 WSHSY, CDR2 SAAADI. As DNA, the CDR3 is TGCGCCAGCAGCGCGGACAGGGGGCCTACCTATGGCTACACCTTC. It is translated as CASSADRGPTYGYTF.

A single count supports this clonotype. The chain carries TRBV18 and TRBJ1-2; TRBD1 is a possible D gene (5 bases). Germline CDR1 is KGHSH and CDR2 is LQKENI. The CDR3 spans 15 residues. Trimming took off 10 bases at V and 4 bases at J, with 22 bases between the two ends. CDR3 sequence reads: CANSPASGAGYGYTF. The CDR3 coding sequence is TGTGCCAACTCGCCGGCCTCTGGGGCGGGCTATGGCTACACCTTC.

The V call is TRBV29-1, the J call TRBJ1-1, with TRBD1 identical over 8 bases. In germline, CDR1 is SQVTM, CDR2 ANQGSEA. Trimming cost V 4 bases and J 6 bases; bases outside gene matches: 4. This CDR3 is 12 amino acids long. The CDR3 nucleotides are TGCAGCGTTGCACAGGGGGGATCTGAAGCTTTCTTT. Amino acid sequence: CSVAQGGSEAFF.

The CDR3 DNA reads TGTGCCAGCAGTTACTCGAGTGGGATGGCAGCCAGGGGCACTGAAGCTTTCTTT. Protein sequence: CASSYSSGMAARGTEAFF. The chain joins TRBV6-5 to TRBJ1-1, with D perhaps TRBD1 (6 bases). Germline CDR1 reads MNHEY; CDR2 reads SVGAGI. This CDR3 has 18 amino acids. Trimming took 0 bases from V and 4 from J, leaving 21 bases between them.

This sequence joins TRBV24-1 and TRBJ2-3; D possibly corresponds to TRBD2 (6 bases). This CDR3 is built from 16 residues. CDR1 and CDR2 (germline): KGHDR, SFDVKD. Trimming took 3 bases from V and 4 from J, leaving 16 bases between them. The CDR3 bases are TGTGCCACCAGTGATGCGACTAGTCTGGGCGCAGATACGCAGTATTTT. Encoded protein: CATSDATSLGADTQYF.

This clonotype was seen ten or more times. The chain uses TRBV6-1 and TRBJ2-5, with a weak D call TRBD1 (6 bases). The CDR3 runs to 13 residues. Germline CDR1 and CDR2: MNHNS and SASEGT. The V and J ends lost 4 bases and 7 bases respectively, with 13 bases between them. The CDR3 bases are TGTGCCAGCAGTGGAACAGGGTCTGCGACCCAGTACTTC. It is translated as CASSGTGSATQYF.

The chain uses TRBV2 and TRBJ1-2; TRBD1 agrees at 9 bases. J lost 8 bases, V lost 5 bases, and 12 bases had no gene match. The CDR3 is 15 amino acids. Per germline, CDR1 SNHLY and CDR2 FYNNEI. This chain's CDR3 is CASSIPSGQGHGYTF. CDR3 DNA: TGTGCCAGCAGTATTCCCTCGGGACAGGGTCACGGCTACACCTTC.

This sequence joins TRBV27 and TRBJ2-2, with D tentatively TRBD1 (5 bases). CDR1 MNHEY and CDR2 SMNVEV come from the germline V gene (reference sequence). Trimming cost V 4 bases and J 5 bases, with 11 bases left between them. CDR3 length: 14 residues. As DNA, the CDR3 is TGTGCCAGCAGTTCGGACACGCGGACCGGGGAGCTGTTTTTT. Its translation: CASSSDTRTGELFF.

This clonotype has a handful of counts. The chain carries TRBV6-5 and TRBJ1-1; the D gene is possibly TRBD1 (6 bases). Germline values: CDR1 MNHEY, CDR2 SVGAGI. CDR3 length: 14 residues. Between the trimmed V and J ends, which lost 6 bases and 2 bases, there was a span of 13 bases. The CDR3 nucleotides are TGTGCCAGCAGCCCCGGACAGAGTAACACTGAAGCTTTCTTT. It specifies CASSPGQSNTEAFF.

This chain joins TRBV11-2 and TRBJ2-3; 14 nucleotides match TRBD2. The J segment lost 6 bases and the V segment lost 5 bases, leaving 13 bases of the junction unmatched. Germline V gives CDR1 SGHAT, CDR2 FQNNGV. The CDR3 contains 18 residues. The CDR3 spells CASSRHRRLAGGHDTQYF. The DNA of the CDR3 is TGTGCCAGCAGCCGGCACAGACGACTAGCGGGGGGGCATGATACGCAGTATTTT.

In its sample, this clonotype was seen a few times. CDR3 bases: TGCGCCAGCAGCCGACCGGGACAGGGGAAATGGAATGAGCAGTTCTTC. Its translation is CASSRPGQGKWNEQFF. J is TRBJ2-1 and V is TRBV5-1; TRBD1 aligns across 10 bases. Germline values: CDR1 SGHRS, CDR2 YFSETQ. CDR3 length: 16 residues. V shed 4 bases, J shed 7 bases, and the junction held 11 bases outside the gene matches.

The V and J genes are TRBV7-3 and TRBJ2-3; D not resolved. This CDR3 has 13 residues. Germline V gene data show CDR1 as SGHTA and CDR2 as FQGTGA. V was pared by 2 bases and J by 4 bases, with 7 bases between. The CDR3: CASSLGKADTQYF. CDR3 nucleotides: TGTGCCAGCAGCTTAGGGAAAGCAGATACGCAGTATTTT.

This clonotype has just a few counts. V gene TRBV4-1 combines with J gene TRBJ2-2; 12 nucleotides align to TRBD2. J gave up 4 bases and V 3 bases, and 6 bases lay outside the gene matches. The CDR3 is 17 amino acids. CDR1 is MGHRA and CDR2 is YSYEKL in the germline V gene. In nucleotides, the CDR3 is TGCGCCAGCAGCCACGCGGGACTAGCGGGTTTCACCGGGGAGCTGTTTTTT. It yields the protein CASSHAGLAGFTGELFF.

The gene calls are TRBV20-1 and TRBJ2-7; D is unclear. The last part of the DNA fits TRBJ2-5 better; the J call may be wrong. CDR1 and CDR2 from the germline V gene are DFQATT and SNEGSKA (reference sequence). The CDR3 sequence is 15 residues long. As DNA, the CDR3 is TGCAGTGCGCCCCTTTTGGGGTCGCGCCGAGGGACCCAGTACTTC. This sequence encodes CSAPLLGSRRGTQYF.

At least ten counts were recorded for this clonotype. The chain joins TRBV7-2 to TRBJ2-1; maybe TRBD1 (5 bases). Between the trimmed V and J ends, which lost 5 bases and 10 bases, there was a span of 12 bases. The CDR3 consists of 12 residues. Per germline, CDR1 SGHTA and CDR2 FQGNSA. The CDR3 region has the DNA TGTGCCAGCAGCCCTACAGGCTACGAGCAGTTCTTC. Translation gives CASSPTGYEQFF.

This clonotype was counted ten times or more. A junction end diverges from the germline sequence, so it may reflect a read error. The V gene is TRBV5-1, the J gene TRBJ1-5, with D perhaps TRBD1 (5 bases). CDR3 length equals 15 residues. Germline CDR1 reads SGHRS; CDR2 reads YFSETQ. This chain's CDR3 is CASSLEGVSNQPQHF. Written as DNA, the CDR3 is TGTGCCAGCAGTTTAGAAGGGGTAAGCAATCAGCCCCAGCATTTT.

This clonotype was found a few times. The CDR3 coding sequence is TGTGCCAGCAGCTTAGAAGCGGGAGGTGGTGAGACCCAGTACTTC. Translating it yields CASSLEAGGGETQYF. This chain uses TRBV11-2 with TRBJ2-5; 9 bases align to TRBD2. This CDR3 contains 15 residues. Germline CDR1 reads SGHAT; CDR2 reads FQNNGV. Losses at the gene ends were 0 bases for V and 5 bases for J; bases not matched to a gene: 4.

V and J are TRBV7-2 and TRBJ2-7; 15 bases line up with TRBD2. Germline-derived CDR1 and CDR2 are SGHTA and FQGNSA. V lost 5 bases and J lost 6; bases outside the gene matches: 11. CDR3 length: 17 amino acids. The CDR3 region has the DNA TGTGCCAGCAGCAGACCGGGACTAGCGGGGGGAACCAGCGAGCAGTACTTC. This codes for CASSRPGLAGGTSEQYF. Using reference TRBV7-2 and TRBJ2-7 for the parts outside the CDR3, the full variable domain is GAGVSQSPSNKVTEKGKDVELRCDPISGHTALYWYRQSLGQGLEFLIYFQGNSAPDKSGLPSDRFSAERTGGSVSTLTIQRTQQEDSAVYLCASSRPGLAGGTSEQYFGPGTRLTVT.

This clonotype has only a few counts. The chain joins TRBV2 to TRBJ2-4; D possibly matches TRBD1 or TRBD2 (6 bases each). The CDR3 runs 14 residues. Germline CDR1 SNHLY, CDR2 FYNNEI. The germline V and J ends were trimmed by 11 bases and 6 bases, with 20 bases remaining between them. The CDR3 DNA is TGTGCCTCCCACCAGGAGGGGGTTTCAAACATTCAGTACTTC. Protein product: CASHQEGVSNIQYF.

The chain carries TRBV29-1 and TRBJ1-1, with D tentatively TRBD1 (6 bases). Germline CDR1 reads SQVTM; CDR2 reads ANQGSEA. This CDR3 has 15 amino acids. The ends were cut back, 7 bases at V and 3 bases at J, with 21 bases in the middle. CDR3 bases: TGCAGCGCCGACAGGAGTACTAATGGGGACACTGAAGCTTTCTTT. This encodes CSADRSTNGDTEAFF.

This clonotype was observed a few times. The J gene is TRBJ2-7, the V gene TRBV11-2, with D possibly called TRBD1 or TRBD2 (5 bases each). This CDR3 comprises 16 residues. Germline loops: CDR1 SGHAT, CDR2 FQNNGV. The V end lost 5 bases, the J end lost 0 bases, and 17 bases lay between the germline ends. The CDR3 region is CASSIAAGTVSYEQYF. CDR3 coding DNA: TGTGCCAGCAGCATAGCCGCCGGGACGGTCTCCTACGAGCAGTACTTC.

The chain uses TRBV27 and TRBJ2-3; no clear D. V was pared by 4 bases and J by 2 bases, with 19 bases between. The germline gives CDR1 MNHEY, CDR2 SMNVEV (reference sequence). The CDR3 has 17 residues. The CDR3 spells CASSSYSGSPFTDTQYF. The CDR3 DNA follows: TGTGCCAGCAGTTCATACTCCGGCAGCCCCTTCACAGATACGCAGTATTTT.

The chain is built from TRBV6-2 or TRBV6-3 and TRBJ2-7; 8 positions match TRBD2. The DNA end lines up better with TRBJ2-5; the J call may be wrong. Germline CDR1 and CDR2: MNHEY and SVGEGT. The CDR3 loop spans 14 amino acids. The CDR3: CASRDGRGRETQYF. The DNA for the CDR3 is TGTGCCAGCAGGGACGGGAGGGGAAGAGAGACCCAGTACTTC.

The chain carries TRBV5-6 and TRBJ2-1, with 9 bases lining up with TRBD2. There are 16 residues in the CDR3. From germline, CDR1 is SGHDT and CDR2 YYEEEE. V dropped 2 bases and J dropped 7; count of bases not matched to a gene: 10. The CDR3 is CASSFTIWTSENEQFF. CDR3 in DNA: TGTGCCAGCAGCTTTACTATCTGGACTAGCGAAAATGAGCAGTTCTTC.

The V and J genes are TRBV4-1 and TRBJ2-1, with 14 bases lining up with TRBD2. The CDR3 runs 17 residues. Germline V gene sequence: CDR1 MGHRA, CDR2 YSYEKL. V shed 1 base, J shed 7 bases, and the junction held 6 bases outside the gene matches. CDR3 sequence (DNA): TGCGCCAGCAGCCAAGCTGTTGGGACTAGCGGGAGTAATGAGCAGTTCTTC. Translation: CASSQAVGTSGSNEQFF.

V and J are TRBV9 and TRBJ2-7; a possible D gene is TRBD2 (6 bases). V shed 3 bases and J shed 5 bases, with 18 bases lying between them. Germline CDR1 is SGDLS and CDR2 is YYNGEE. The CDR3 contains 15 residues. CDR3 nucleotide sequence: TGTGCCAGCAGCGCCACCATCGGAGGGCCGAACGAGCAGTACTTC. This sequence encodes CASSATIGGPNEQYF.

The rearrangement uses TRBV7-9 and TRBJ2-7; either TRBD1 or TRBD2 may supply D (5 bases each). The CDR3 is made up of 15 amino acids. V lost 5 bases to trimming and J lost 7 bases, with 21 bases between them. Germline V gene data show CDR1 as SEHNR and CDR2 as FQNEAQ (reference sequence). The CDR3 DNA reads as TGTGCCAGCAGCAGAACGGGACCGCTGTTGGATGAGCAGTACTTC. Translating gives CASSRTGPLLDEQYF.